These T cell receptor beta chains were read from a single sample in a study of blood T cell repertoires in COVID-19. TCRdb keeps only in-frame clones here, not all; method: immunoSEQ multiplex PCR. The table has 70,000 to 100,000 clones, about 70% seen once; the top ten hold around 24%. The specimen was peripheral blood. These receptor sequences come from an older woman in a cohort sampled during active or convalescent COVID-19. The CDR3 runs from the conserved cysteine through the conserved F or W. The D gene is left open where the match is weak. Size values are once, few and many counts, or a class for expanded clones, and some rows have none.

V gene,D gene,J gene,clone size,CDR3 protein,CDR3 DNA
TRBV15,-,TRBJ2-3,-,CATSRDGGRWADTQYF,TGTGCCACCAGCAGAGACGGCGGCAGATGGGCAGATACGCAGTATTTT
TRBV5-1,TRBD2,TRBJ2-7,-,CASSLAGGLRYEQYF,TGCGCCAGCAGCCTAGCGGGGGGCCTAAGATACGAGCAGTACTTC
TRBV4-1,TRBD1,TRBJ1-4,-,CASSQAGGGTNEKLFF,TGCGCCAGCAGCCAAGCAGGGGGCGGAACTAATGAAAAACTGTTTTTT
TRBV6-5,-,TRBJ1-1,-,CASKVWGEGTEAFF,TGTGCCAGCAAAGTCTGGGGGGAAGGCACTGAAGCTTTCTTT
TRBV28,TRBD1,TRBJ2-7,-,CASSQRDRGNYEQYF,TGTGCCAGCAGTCAACGGGACAGGGGCAACTACGAGCAGTACTTC
TRBV7-2,TRBD1,TRBJ1-2,-,CASSIGTEHYGYTF,TGTGCCAGCAGCATCGGGACAGAGCACTATGGCTACACCTTC
TRBV4-3,TRBD1,TRBJ1-6,once,CASSPRQGSSYNSPLHF,TGCGCCAGCAGCCCGCGACAGGGTAGCTCCTATAATTCACCCCTCCACTTT
TRBV19,-,TRBJ2-7,once,CASSPKGFFYEQYF,TGTGCCAGTAGTCCTAAGGGGTTCTTCTACGAGCAGTACTTC
TRBV6-5,-,TRBJ2-7,-,CASSSELRDYEQYF,TGTGCCAGCAGTTCGGAGCTACGGGACTACGAGCAGTACTTC
TRBV6-2/TRBV6-3,-,TRBJ2-5,-,CASSLEGAWGETQYF,TGTGCCAGCAGTTTGGAGGGGGCTTGGGGGGAGACCCAGTACTTC
TRBV6-5,TRBD1,TRBJ2-1,-,CASSKTGNSYNEQFF,TGTGCCAGCAGCAAGACAGGGAACTCCTACAATGAGCAGTTCTTC
TRBV29-1,-,TRBJ2-3,-,CSVEGRQGGGRTDTQYF,TGCAGCGTGGAGGGGAGGCAGGGAGGAGGGAGAACAGATACGCAGTATTTT
TRBV21-1,-,TRBJ2-5,-,CASSKALFGGQQETQYF,TGTGCCAGCAGCAAAGCGCTTTTCGGGGGACAGCAAGAGACCCAGTACTTC
TRBV24-1,-,TRBJ1-2,-,CATSDPVKGDYGYTF,TGTGCCACCAGTGACCCCGTGAAGGGGGACTATGGCTACACCTTC
TRBV29-1,TRBD1,TRBJ2-1,-,CSASGTGSPYNEQFF,TGCAGCGCCTCCGGGACAGGGTCGCCTTACAATGAGCAGTTCTTC
TRBV27,TRBD1,TRBJ2-7,-,CASSPADREPYEQYF,TGTGCCAGCAGTCCAGCGGACAGGGAACCCTACGAGCAGTACTTC
TRBV5-1,TRBD1,TRBJ2-4,-,CASSPAGTVQNIQYF,TGCGCCAGCAGCCCCGCCGGGACAGTGCAGAACATTCAGTACTTC
TRBV4-1,-,TRBJ2-3,-,CASSQAGTRADTQYF,TGCGCCAGCAGCCAAGCGGGGACTCGGGCAGATACGCAGTATTTT
TRBV3-1/TRBV3-2,-,TRBJ1-3,-,CASSPAVRGDTIYF,TGTGCCAGCAGCCCAGCGGTCCGGGGGGACACCATATATTTT
TRBV9,-,TRBJ1-4,many,CASSVTGEKLFF,TGTGCCAGCAGCGTTACTGGTGAAAAACTGTTTTTT
TRBV5-1,-,TRBJ2-3,few,CASSPEDPGLPTDTQYF,TGCGCCAGCAGTCCCGAAGATCCGGGACTGCCGACAGATACGCAGTATTTT
TRBV29-1,TRBD1,TRBJ2-2,few,CSVRTGNGGELFF,TGCAGCGTAAGGACAGGGAACGGCGGGGAGCTGTTTTTT
TRBV5-4,-,TRBJ1-2,-,CASSRGRTSGRQNYGYTF,TGTGCCAGCAGCCGGGGTAGGACGTCCGGGAGACAGAACTATGGCTACACCTTC
TRBV12-3/TRBV12-4,-,TRBJ2-6,-,CASSGSGANVLTF,TGTGCCAGCAGCGGGTCTGGGGCCAACGTCCTGACTTTC
TRBV4-3,-,TRBJ1-3,-,CASSQDRGPVWNTIYF,TGCGCCAGCAGCCAAGATCGGGGTCCAGTGTGGAACACCATATATTTT
TRBV11-2,TRBD2,TRBJ2-7,-,CASSQLTSGTYEQYF,TGTGCCAGCAGCCAACTCACTAGCGGTACCTACGAGCAGTACTTC
TRBV27,-,TRBJ1-6,-,CASSTPGVNNSPLHF,TGTGCCAGCAGTACCCCAGGGGTTAATAATTCACCCCTCCACTTT
TRBV6-6,-,TRBJ1-2,-,CASSYPLGQLGGYTF,TGTGCCAGCAGTTACCCACTCGGACAACTTGGTGGCTACACCTTC
TRBV28,-,TRBJ2-3,-,CASSSDRGTAIRPDTQYF,TGTGCCAGCAGTTCCGACCGCGGGACAGCAATACGCCCAGATACGCAGTATTTT
TRBV19,-,TRBJ1-5,few,CATPGRSNQPQHF,TGTGCCACCCCAGGGAGGAGCAATCAGCCCCAGCATTTT